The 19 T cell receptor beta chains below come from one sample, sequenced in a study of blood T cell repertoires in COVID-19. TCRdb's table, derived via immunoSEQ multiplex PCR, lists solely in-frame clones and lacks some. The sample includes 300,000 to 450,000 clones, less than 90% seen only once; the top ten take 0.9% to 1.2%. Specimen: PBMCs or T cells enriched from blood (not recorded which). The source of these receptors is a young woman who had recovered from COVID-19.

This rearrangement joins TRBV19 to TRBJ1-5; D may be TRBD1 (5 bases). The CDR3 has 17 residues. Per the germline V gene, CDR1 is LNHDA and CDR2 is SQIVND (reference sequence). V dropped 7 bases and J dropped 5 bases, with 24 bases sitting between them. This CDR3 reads CASNPGYRGYGDQPQHF. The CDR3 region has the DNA TGTGCCAGTAACCCCGGTTATAGGGGTTATGGGGATCAGCCCCAGCATTTT.

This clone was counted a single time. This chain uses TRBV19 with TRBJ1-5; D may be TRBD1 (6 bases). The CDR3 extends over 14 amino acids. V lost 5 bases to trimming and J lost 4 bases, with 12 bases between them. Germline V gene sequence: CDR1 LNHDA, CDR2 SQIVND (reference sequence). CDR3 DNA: TGTGCCAGTAGTTTACGACAGGAAAATCAGCCCCAGCATTTT. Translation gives CASSLRQENQPQHF.

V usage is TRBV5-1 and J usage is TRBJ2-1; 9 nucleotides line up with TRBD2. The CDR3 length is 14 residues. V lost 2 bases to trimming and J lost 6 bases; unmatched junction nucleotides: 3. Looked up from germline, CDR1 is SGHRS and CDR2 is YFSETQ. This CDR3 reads CASSFGAGGNEQFF. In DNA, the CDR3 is TGCGCCAGCAGCTTCGGAGCGGGGGGCAATGAGCAGTTCTTC. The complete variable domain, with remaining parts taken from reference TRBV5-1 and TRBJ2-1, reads KAGVTQTPRYLIKTRGQQVTLSCSPISGHRSVSWYQQTPGQGLQFLFEYFSETQRNKGNFPGRFSGRQFSNSRSEMNVSTLELGDSALYLCASSFGAGGNEQFFGPGTRLTVL.

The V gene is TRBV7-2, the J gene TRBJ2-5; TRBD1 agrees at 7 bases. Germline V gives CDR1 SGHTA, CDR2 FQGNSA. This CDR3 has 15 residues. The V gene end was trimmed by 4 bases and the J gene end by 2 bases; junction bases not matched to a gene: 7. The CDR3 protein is CASSSRTGDQETQYF. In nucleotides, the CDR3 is TGTGCCAGCAGCTCCCGGACAGGAGATCAAGAGACCCAGTACTTC.

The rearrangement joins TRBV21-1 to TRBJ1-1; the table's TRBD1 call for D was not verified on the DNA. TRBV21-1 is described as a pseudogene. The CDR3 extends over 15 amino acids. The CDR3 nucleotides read TGTGCCAGCAGCAGGACAGGGGTTATGAACACTGAAGCTTTCTTT. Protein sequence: CASSRTGVMNTEAFF.

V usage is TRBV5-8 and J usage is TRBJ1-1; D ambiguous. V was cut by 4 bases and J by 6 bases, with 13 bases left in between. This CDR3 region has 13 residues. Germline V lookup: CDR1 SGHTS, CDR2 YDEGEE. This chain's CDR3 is CASSPERVSEAFF. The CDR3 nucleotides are TGTGCCAGCAGCCCCGAACGGGTTTCTGAAGCTTTCTTT.

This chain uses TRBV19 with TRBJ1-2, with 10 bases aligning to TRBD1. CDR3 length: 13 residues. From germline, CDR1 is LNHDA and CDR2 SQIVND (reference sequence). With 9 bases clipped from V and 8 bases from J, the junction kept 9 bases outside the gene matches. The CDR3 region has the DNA TGTGCCAGCCGATCGACAGGGGGCAAGGGCTACACCTTC. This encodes CASRSTGGKGYTF.

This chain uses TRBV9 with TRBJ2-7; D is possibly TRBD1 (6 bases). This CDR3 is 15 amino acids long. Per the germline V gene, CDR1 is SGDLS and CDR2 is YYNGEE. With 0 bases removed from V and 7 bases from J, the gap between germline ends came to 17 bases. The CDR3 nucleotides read TGTGCCAGCAGCGTAGGGACAGCTGATCGGGAAGAGCAGTACTTC. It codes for CASSVGTADREEQYF.

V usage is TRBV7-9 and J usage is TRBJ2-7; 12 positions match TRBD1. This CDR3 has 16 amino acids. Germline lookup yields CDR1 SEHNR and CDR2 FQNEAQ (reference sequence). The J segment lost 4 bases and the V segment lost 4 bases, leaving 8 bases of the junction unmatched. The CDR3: CASSSPGQGASYEQYF. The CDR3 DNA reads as TGTGCCAGCAGCTCTCCGGGACAGGGGGCTTCTTACGAGCAGTACTTC.

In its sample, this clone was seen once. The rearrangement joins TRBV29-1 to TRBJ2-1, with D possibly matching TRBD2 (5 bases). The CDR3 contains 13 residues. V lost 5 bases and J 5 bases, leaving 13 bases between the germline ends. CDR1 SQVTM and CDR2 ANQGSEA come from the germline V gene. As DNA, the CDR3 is TGCAGCGTTCAGCGGTCTAGGAACAATGAGCAGTTCTTC. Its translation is CSVQRSRNNEQFF.

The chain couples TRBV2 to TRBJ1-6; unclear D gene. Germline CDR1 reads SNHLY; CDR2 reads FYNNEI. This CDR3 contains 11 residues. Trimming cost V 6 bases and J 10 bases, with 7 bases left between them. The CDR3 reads CASRATSPLHF. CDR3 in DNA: TGTGCCAGCAGGGCGACATCACCCCTCCACTTT.

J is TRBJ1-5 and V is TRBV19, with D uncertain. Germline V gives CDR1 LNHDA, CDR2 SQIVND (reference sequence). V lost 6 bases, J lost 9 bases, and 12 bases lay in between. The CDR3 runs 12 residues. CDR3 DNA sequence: TGTGCCAGTAGCCACTCGGAGGGGCCCCAGCATTTT. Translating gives CASSHSEGPQHF.

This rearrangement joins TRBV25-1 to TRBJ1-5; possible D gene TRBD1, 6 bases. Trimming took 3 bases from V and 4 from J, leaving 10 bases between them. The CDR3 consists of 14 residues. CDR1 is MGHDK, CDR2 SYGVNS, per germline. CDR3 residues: CASSDLQGNQPQHF. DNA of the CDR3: TGTGCCAGCAGTGATTTGCAGGGGAATCAGCCCCAGCATTTT.

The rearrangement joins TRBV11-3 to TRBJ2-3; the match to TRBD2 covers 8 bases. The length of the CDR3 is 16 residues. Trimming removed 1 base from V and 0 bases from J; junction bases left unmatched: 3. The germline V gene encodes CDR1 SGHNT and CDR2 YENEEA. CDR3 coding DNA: TGTGCCAGCAGCTTAGGTGGCGGGGGGAGCACAGATACGCAGTATTTT. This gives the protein CASSLGGGGSTDTQYF. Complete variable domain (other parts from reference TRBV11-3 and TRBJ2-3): EAGVVQSPRYKIIEKKQPVAFWCNPISGHNTLYWYLQNLGQGPELLIRYENEEAVDDSQLPKDRFSAERLKGVDSTLKIQPAELGDSAVYLCASSLGGGGSTDTQYFGPGTRLTVL.

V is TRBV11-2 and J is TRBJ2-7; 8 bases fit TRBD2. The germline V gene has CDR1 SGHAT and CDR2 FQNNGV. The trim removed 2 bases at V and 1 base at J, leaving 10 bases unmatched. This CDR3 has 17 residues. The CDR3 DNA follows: TGTGCCAGCAGCTTACCGACGGGCGGGACTAGTTCCTACGAGCAGTACTTC. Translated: CASSLPTGGTSSYEQYF.

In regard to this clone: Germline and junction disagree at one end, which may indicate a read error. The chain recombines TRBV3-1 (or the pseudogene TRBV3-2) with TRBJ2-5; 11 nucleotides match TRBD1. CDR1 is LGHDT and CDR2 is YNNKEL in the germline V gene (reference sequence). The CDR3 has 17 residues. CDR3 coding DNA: TGTGCCAACAGCCAAGATATGGGGACAGGGGGGACGGAGACCCAGTACTTC. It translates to CANSQDMGTGGTETQYF.

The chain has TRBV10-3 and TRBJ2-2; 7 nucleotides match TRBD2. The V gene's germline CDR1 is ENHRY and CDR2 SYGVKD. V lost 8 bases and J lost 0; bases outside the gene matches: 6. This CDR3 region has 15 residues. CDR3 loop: CAIAPSGPNTGELFF. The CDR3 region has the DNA TGTGCCATCGCTCCTAGCGGACCGAACACCGGGGAGCTGTTTTTT.

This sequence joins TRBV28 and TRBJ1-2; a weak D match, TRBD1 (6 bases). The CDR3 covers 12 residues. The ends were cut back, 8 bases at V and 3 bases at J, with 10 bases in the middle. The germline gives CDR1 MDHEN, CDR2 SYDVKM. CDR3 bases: TGTGCCAGCGGGCGGACAGACTATGGCTACACCTTC. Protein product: CASGRTDYGYTF.

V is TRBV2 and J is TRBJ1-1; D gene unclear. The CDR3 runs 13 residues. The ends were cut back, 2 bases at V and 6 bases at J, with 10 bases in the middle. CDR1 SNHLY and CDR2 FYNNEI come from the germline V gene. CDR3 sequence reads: CASSERQDSEAFF. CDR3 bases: TGTGCCAGCAGTGAAAGGCAGGACTCTGAAGCTTTCTTT. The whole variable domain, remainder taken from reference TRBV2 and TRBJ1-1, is EPEVTQTPSHQVTQMGQEVILRCVPISNHLYFYWYRQILGQKVEFLVSFYNNEISEKSEIFDDQFSVERPDGSNFTLKIRSTKLEDSAMYFCASSERQDSEAFFGQGTRLTVV.